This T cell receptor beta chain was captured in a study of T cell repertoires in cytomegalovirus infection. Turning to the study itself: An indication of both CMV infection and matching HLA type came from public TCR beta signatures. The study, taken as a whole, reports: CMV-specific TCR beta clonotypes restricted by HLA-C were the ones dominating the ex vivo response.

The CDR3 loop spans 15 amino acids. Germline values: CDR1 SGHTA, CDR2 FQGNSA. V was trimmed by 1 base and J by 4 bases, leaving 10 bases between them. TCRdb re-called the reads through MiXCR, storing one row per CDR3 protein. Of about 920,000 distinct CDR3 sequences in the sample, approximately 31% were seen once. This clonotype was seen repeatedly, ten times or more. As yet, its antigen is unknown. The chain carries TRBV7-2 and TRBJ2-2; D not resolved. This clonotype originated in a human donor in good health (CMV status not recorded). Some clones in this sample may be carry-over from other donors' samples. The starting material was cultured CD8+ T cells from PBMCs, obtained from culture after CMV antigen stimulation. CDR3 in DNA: TGTGCCAGCAGCTTAGGAGGTTACGGCACCGGGGAGCTGTTTTTT. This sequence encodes CASSLGGYGTGELFF.